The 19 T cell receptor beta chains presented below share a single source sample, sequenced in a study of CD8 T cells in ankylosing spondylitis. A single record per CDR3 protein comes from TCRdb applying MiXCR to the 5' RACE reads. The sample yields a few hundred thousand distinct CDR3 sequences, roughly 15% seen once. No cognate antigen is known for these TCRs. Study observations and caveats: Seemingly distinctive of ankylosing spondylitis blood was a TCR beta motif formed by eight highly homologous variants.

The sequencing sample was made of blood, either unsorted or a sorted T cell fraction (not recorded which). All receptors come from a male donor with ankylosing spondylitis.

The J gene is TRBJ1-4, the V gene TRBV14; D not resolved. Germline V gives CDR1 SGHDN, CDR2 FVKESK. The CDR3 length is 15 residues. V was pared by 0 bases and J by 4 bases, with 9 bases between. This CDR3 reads CASSQDLQSNEKLFF. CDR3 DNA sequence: TGTGCCAGCAGCCAAGATCTCCAGAGTAATGAAAAACTGTTTTTT. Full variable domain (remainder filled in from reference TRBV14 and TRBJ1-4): EAGVTQFPSHSVIEKGQTVTLRCDPISGHDNLYWYRRVMGKEIKFLLHFVKESKQDESGMPNNRFLAERTGGTYSTLKVQPAELEDSGVYFCASSQDLQSNEKLFFGSGTQLSVL.

As DNA, the CDR3 is TGCGCCAGCAGCTTGTTCACTTCTAGAGAGCAGTTCTTC. It codes for CASSLFTSREQFF. The chain uses TRBV5-1 and TRBJ2-1; D is undetermined. Trimming shortened V by 1 base and J by 10 bases, and 12 bases separated the two germline ends. Germline V gene sequence: CDR1 SGHRS, CDR2 YFSETQ. This CDR3 has 13 residues.

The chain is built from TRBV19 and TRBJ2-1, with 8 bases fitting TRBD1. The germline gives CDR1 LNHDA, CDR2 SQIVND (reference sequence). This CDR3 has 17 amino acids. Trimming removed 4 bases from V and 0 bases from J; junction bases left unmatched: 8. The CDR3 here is CASSTGKGQASYNEQFF. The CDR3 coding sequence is TGTGCCAGTAGTACCGGTAAGGGACAGGCCTCCTACAATGAGCAGTTCTTC.

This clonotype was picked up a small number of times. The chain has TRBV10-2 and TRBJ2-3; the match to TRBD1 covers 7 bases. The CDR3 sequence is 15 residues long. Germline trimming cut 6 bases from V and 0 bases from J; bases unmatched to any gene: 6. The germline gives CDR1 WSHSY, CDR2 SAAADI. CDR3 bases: TGCGCCAGCAGGGGGACAGTGTCGAGCACAGATACGCAGTATTTT. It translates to CASRGTVSSTDTQYF.

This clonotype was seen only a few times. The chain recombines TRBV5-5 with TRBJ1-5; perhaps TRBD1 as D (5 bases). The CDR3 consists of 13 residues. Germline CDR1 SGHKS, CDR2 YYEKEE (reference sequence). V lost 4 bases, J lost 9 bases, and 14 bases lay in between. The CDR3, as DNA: TGTGCCAGCAGCCTCTCAGGAGGGGTGCCCCAGCATTTT. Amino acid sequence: CASSLSGGVPQHF.

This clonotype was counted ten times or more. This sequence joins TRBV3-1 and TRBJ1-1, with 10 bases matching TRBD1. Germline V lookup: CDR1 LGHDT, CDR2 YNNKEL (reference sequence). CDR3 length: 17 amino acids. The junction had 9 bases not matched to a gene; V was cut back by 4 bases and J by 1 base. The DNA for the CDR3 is TGTGCCAGCAGCCCTTCCTTAGGGGACAGGGGGAACACTGAAGCTTTCTTT. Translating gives CASSPSLGDRGNTEAFF.

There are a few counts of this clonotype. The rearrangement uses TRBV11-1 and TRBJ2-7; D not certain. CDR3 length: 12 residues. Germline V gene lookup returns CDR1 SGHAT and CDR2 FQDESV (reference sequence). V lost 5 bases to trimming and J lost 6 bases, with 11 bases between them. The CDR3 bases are TGTGCCAGCAGCCCCAGTCACCGCGAGCAGTACTTC. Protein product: CASSPSHREQYF. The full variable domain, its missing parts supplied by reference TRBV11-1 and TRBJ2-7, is EAEVAQSPRYKITEKSQAVAFWCDPISGHATLYWYRQILGQGPELLVQFQDESVVDDSQLPKDRFSAERLKGVDSTLKIQPAELGDSAMYLCASSPSHREQYFGPGTRLTVT.

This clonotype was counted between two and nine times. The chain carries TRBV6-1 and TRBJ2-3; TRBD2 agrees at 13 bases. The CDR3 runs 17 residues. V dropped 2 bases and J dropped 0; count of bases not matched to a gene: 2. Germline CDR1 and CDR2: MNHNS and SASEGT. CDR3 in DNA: TGTGCCAGCAGTGAAAGACTAGCGGGAGGAAGCACAGATACGCAGTATTTT. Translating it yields CASSERLAGGSTDTQYF.

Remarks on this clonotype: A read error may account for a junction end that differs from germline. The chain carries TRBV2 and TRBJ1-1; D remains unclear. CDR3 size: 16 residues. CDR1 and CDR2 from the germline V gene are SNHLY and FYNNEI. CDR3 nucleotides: TGTGCCAGCAGTGAGCGGTTGCGTTTGGCCAACACTGAAGCTTACTTT. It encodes CASSERLRLANTEAYF.

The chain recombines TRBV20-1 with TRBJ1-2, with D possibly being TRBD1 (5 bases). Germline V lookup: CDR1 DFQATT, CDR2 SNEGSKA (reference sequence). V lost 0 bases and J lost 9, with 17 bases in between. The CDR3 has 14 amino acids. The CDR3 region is CSARDTSRDLSYTF. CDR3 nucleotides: TGCAGTGCTAGAGATACCTCCCGGGACCTTAGCTACACCTTC.

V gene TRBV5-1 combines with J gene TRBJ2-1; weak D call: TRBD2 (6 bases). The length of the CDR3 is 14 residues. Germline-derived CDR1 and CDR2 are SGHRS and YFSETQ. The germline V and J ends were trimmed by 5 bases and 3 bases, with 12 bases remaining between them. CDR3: CASRGSGNYNEQFF. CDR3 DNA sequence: TGCGCCAGCAGAGGTAGCGGCAACTACAATGAGCAGTTCTTC.

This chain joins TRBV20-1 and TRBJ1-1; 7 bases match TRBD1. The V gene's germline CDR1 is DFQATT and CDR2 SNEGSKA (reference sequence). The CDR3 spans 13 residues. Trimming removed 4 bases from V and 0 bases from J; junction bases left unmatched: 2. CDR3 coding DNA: TGCAGTGCTAACAGGGGAATGAACACTGAAGCTTTCTTT. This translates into CSANRGMNTEAFF.

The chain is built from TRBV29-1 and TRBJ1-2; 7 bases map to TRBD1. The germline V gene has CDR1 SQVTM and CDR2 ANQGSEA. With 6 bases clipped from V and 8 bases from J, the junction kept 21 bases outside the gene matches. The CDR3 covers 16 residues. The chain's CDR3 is CSVETRDSASLGGYTF. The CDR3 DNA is TGCAGCGTCGAGACCAGGGACAGCGCATCTCTTGGGGGCTACACCTTC. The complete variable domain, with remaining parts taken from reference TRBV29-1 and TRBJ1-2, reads SAVISQKPSRDICQRGTSLTIQCQVDSQVTMMFWYRQQPGQSLTLIATANQGSEATYESGFVIDKFPISRPNLTFSTLTVSNMSPEDSSIYLCSVETRDSASLGGYTFGSGTRLTVV.

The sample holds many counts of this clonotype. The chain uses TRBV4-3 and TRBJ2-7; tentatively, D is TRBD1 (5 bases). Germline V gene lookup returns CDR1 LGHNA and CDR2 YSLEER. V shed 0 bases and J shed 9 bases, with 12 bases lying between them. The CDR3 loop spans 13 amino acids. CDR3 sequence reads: CASSQEFQGGQYF. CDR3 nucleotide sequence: TGCGCCAGCAGCCAAGAGTTCCAGGGCGGGCAGTACTTC.

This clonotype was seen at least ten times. CDR3 residues: CASSQITGKSSNEQFF. As DNA, the CDR3 is TGCGCCAGCAGCCAAATAACAGGGAAAAGCTCGAATGAGCAGTTCTTC. The chain employs TRBV4-1 and TRBJ2-1, with a weak D call TRBD1 (6 bases). The V gene lost 2 bases and the J gene lost 7 bases, with 18 bases spanning the gap. The CDR3 is made up of 16 amino acids. Germline V gene lookup returns CDR1 MGHRA and CDR2 YSYEKL.

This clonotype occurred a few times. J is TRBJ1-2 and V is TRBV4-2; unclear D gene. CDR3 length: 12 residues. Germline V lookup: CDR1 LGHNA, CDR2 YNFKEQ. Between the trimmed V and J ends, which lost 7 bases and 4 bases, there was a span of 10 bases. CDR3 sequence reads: CASKSEIYGYTF. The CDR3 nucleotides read TGTGCCAGCAAAAGTGAGATCTATGGCTACACCTTC.

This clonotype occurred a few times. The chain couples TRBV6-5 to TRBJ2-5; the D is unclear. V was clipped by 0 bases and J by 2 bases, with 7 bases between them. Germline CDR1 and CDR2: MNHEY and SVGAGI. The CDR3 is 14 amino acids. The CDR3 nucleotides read TGTGCCAGCAGTTACTCGAAAGGGCAAGAGACCCAGTACTTC. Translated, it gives CASSYSKGQETQYF.

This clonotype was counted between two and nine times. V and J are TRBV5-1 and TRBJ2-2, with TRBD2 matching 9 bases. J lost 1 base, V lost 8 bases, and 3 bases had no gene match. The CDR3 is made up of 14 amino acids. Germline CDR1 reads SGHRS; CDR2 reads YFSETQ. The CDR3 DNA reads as TGCGCCAGTAGACTAGCGGTGAACACCGGGGAGCTGTTTTTT. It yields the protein CASRLAVNTGELFF.

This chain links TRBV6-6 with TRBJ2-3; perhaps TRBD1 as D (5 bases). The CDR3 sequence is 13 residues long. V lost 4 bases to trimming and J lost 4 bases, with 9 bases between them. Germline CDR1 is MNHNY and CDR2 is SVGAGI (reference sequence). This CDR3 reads CASSSRQSDTQYF. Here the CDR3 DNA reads TGTGCCAGCAGTTCACGACAGTCAGATACGCAGTATTTT.